A single sample gave rise to the 3 T cell receptor beta chains below, sequenced in a study of persistence of HIV-infected CD4 T cells. Sequencing used immunoSEQ version 4 in survey mode. Using immunoSEQ multiplex PCR, the repertoire was profiled, and TCRdb retains in-frame clones only, with some absent. Of around 48,000 clones listed, around 72% are singletons. These receptors' targets are unknown. Stimulation used around 10 ug/mL lysate from CMV-infected fibroblasts. Memory cells lacking CD40L and CD69 with high CD45RO were sorted. The material was CD4+ T cells sorted from PBMCs after approximately 18-hour stimulation, obtained from a patient who received antiretroviral therapy. The receptors here all came from an adult man with HIV who was CMV-seropositive.

V gene TRBV30 combines with J gene TRBJ2-5; a weak D match, TRBD1 (5 bases). CDR1 is GTSNPN, CDR2 SVGIG, per germline (reference sequence). With 0 bases removed from V and 1 base from J, the gap between germline ends came to 15 bases. There are 16 residues in the CDR3. CDR3 loop: CAWSVSRVPTQETQYF. CDR3 sequence (DNA): TGTGCCTGGAGTGTAAGCAGGGTCCCCACCCAAGAGACCCAGTACTTC.

This sequence joins TRBV14 and TRBJ2-1; 9 bases are shared with TRBD2. With V trimmed by 3 bases and J by 2 bases, 5 bases remained unmatched. This CDR3 has 16 residues. Germline CDR1 reads SGHDN; CDR2 reads FVKESK. The CDR3, as DNA: TGTGCCAGCAGCCAGATAGCTAGCGGGACCTACAATGAGCAGTTCTTC. Translated, it gives CASSQIASGTYNEQFF.

This sequence joins TRBV30 and TRBJ1-1; D is ambiguous. Germline V lookup: CDR1 GTSNPN, CDR2 SVGIG (reference sequence). The CDR3 totals 11 residues. Trimming shortened V by 2 bases and J by 12 bases, and 13 bases separated the two germline ends. The CDR3 protein is CAWSPADGTFF. The CDR3 DNA sequence: TGTGCCTGGAGTCCAGCCGACGGGACTTTCTTT.